What follows are 12 T cell receptor beta chains derived from one specimen sequenced in a study of beta chain features in type 1 diabetes. General study results and limits: In all four CD4+ subsets, TCRB CDR3 length was significantly, moderately reduced in type 1 diabetes.

Their antigens are not known. Expressed TCRB transcripts were sequenced after all isolated RNA was converted to cDNA. Clones were read by immunoSEQ multiplex PCR, and TCRdb kept only the in-frame ones, dropping some. The sample lists around 280,000 clones, approximately 16% occurring once. Sequences were obtained from naive CD4+ T cells from blood. These receptor sequences come from a man younger than 30 with type 1 diabetes.

CDR3 nucleotides: TGTGCCAGCAGTACAGGGGTGGCTAACTATGGCTACACCTTC. Protein sequence: CASSTGVANYGYTF. The V gene is TRBV28, the J gene TRBJ1-2, with 7 bases fitting TRBD1. This CDR3 has 14 amino acids. Germline CDR1 reads MDHEN; CDR2 reads SYDVKM. Trimming took 5 bases from V and 0 from J; bases not matched to a gene: 3.

The sample holds a few counts of this clone. J is TRBJ2-5 and V is TRBV27; possibly TRBD1 for D (6 bases). V dropped 6 bases and J dropped 5 bases, with 19 bases sitting between them. CDR1 is MNHEY, CDR2 SMNVEV, per germline (reference sequence). CDR3 length equals 15 residues. CDR3 residues: CASSGLTRGVETQYF. CDR3 sequence (DNA): TGTGCCAGCAGCGGACTTACCAGGGGCGTCGAGACCCAGTACTTC.

The chain couples TRBV7-9 to TRBJ2-5, with D perhaps matching TRBD2 (5 bases). The ends were cut back, 3 bases at V and 5 bases at J, with 10 bases in the middle. This CDR3 region has 13 residues. Germline V lookup: CDR1 SEHNR, CDR2 FQNEAQ (reference sequence). In DNA, the CDR3 is TGTGCCAGCAGCTTGAGGGCTAGCGAGACCCAGTACTTC. Its protein product is CASSLRASETQYF. Using reference TRBV7-9 and TRBJ2-5 for the parts outside the CDR3, the full variable domain is DTGVSQNPRHKITKRGQNVTFRCDPISEHNRLYWYRQTLGQGPEFLTYFQNEAQLEKSRLLSDRFSAERPKGSFSTLEIQRTEQGDSAMYLCASSLRASETQYFGPGTRLLVL.

This clone was detected only a few times. The CDR3 DNA reads as TGTGCCAGCAGTCTATTCAGGGGAGAAGGCGCTCGCCGGTACTTC. This codes for CASSLFRGEGARRYF. The chain has TRBV6-5 and TRBJ2-7, with TRBD1 as a possible D gene (6 bases). The CDR3 runs to 15 residues. In germline, CDR1 is MNHEY, CDR2 SVGAGI. Between the trimmed V and J ends, which lost 5 bases and 12 bases, there was a span of 26 bases.

The chain has TRBV29-1 and TRBJ1-3; weak D call: TRBD1 (5 bases). Trimming cost V 5 bases and J 1 base, with 12 bases left between them. Germline-derived CDR1 and CDR2 are SQVTM and ANQGSEA. The CDR3 runs to 14 residues. CDR3 loop: CSVRGRNSGNTIYF. The CDR3 nucleotides are TGCAGCGTTAGGGGCCGGAATTCTGGAAACACCATATATTTT.

J is TRBJ2-3 and V is TRBV25-1, with D perhaps TRBD2 (6 bases). The CDR3 has 16 residues. V was clipped by 3 bases and J by 4 bases, with 17 bases between them. CDR1 is MGHDK and CDR2 is SYGVNS in the germline V gene. DNA for the CDR3: TGTGCCAGCAGTGATCACCCATGGCGGGACCCAGATACGCAGTATTTT. It yields the protein CASSDHPWRDPDTQYF.

This clone was counted once. This specimen includes other DNA sequences encoding the same CDR3. This chain joins TRBV18 and TRBJ1-5, with D perhaps TRBD1 (5 bases). Per the germline V gene, CDR1 is KGHSH and CDR2 is LQKENI. Trimming took 2 bases from V and 5 from J, leaving 7 bases between them. This CDR3 spans 13 amino acids. CDR3 amino acids: CASSPAGDQPQHF. As DNA, the CDR3 is TGTGCCAGCTCACCAGCGGGGGATCAGCCCCAGCATTTT. Together with reference TRBV18 and TRBJ1-5, the CDR3 gives the full variable domain: NAGVMQNPRHLVRRRGQEARLRCSPMKGHSHVYWYRQLPEEGLKFMVYLQKENIIDESGMPKERFSAEFPKEGPSILRIQQVVRGDSAAYFCASSPAGDQPQHFGDGTRLSIL.

This chain uses TRBV11-2 with TRBJ2-6; 11 nucleotides line up with TRBD1. The CDR3 runs to 16 residues. J was trimmed by 1 base and V by 6 bases; bases with no gene match: 2. The V gene's germline CDR1 is SGHAT and CDR2 FQNNGV. The CDR3 coding sequence is TGTGCCAGCAGTGGACAGGGGGCTTCTGGGGCCAACGTCCTGACTTTC. This gives the protein CASSGQGASGANVLTF.

This clone turned up a few times. The CDR3 nucleotides read TGTGCCAGCGATTCGATCTTCGGGCAGTACTTC. Encoded protein: CASDSIFGQYF. This rearrangement joins TRBV7-9 to TRBJ2-7; D is ambiguous. CDR1 and CDR2 from the germline V gene are SEHNR and FQNEAQ (reference sequence). CDR3 length: 11 residues. The V end lost 8 bases, the J end lost 9 bases, and 14 bases lay between the germline ends.

J is TRBJ2-3 and V is TRBV11-2; TRBD2 matches 7 bases. The J segment lost 11 bases and the V segment lost 1 base, leaving 0 bases of the junction unmatched. This CDR3 has 11 residues. Germline V gene sequence: CDR1 SGHAT, CDR2 FQNNGV. The CDR3 here is CASSLAGGQYF. CDR3 nucleotides: TGTGCCAGCAGCTTAGCGGGAGGGCAGTATTTT.

The sample holds a few counts of this clone. The V call is TRBV2, the J call TRBJ2-7, with D perhaps TRBD2 (6 bases). The CDR3 runs 14 residues. V shed 4 bases and J shed 0 bases, with 10 bases lying between them. Germline CDR1 is SNHLY and CDR2 is FYNNEI. The CDR3 reads CASSGDGSSYEQYF. CDR3 nucleotide sequence: TGTGCCAGCAGTGGGGACGGGAGCTCCTACGAGCAGTACTTC.

The rearrangement links TRBV4-1 to TRBJ2-7, with 9 bases fitting TRBD1. The CDR3 has 15 residues. The J segment lost 4 bases and the V segment lost 4 bases, leaving 8 bases of the junction unmatched. Germline-derived CDR1 and CDR2 are MGHRA and YSYEKL. In nucleotides, the CDR3 is TGCGCCAGCAGCCGGTCGGGACAGGGTTTGTACGAGCAGTACTTC. Its translation is CASSRSGQGLYEQYF.